A single T cell receptor beta chain is shown here with its context. This record comes from a study of T cell clones after liver transplantation. Study-wide context: Liver transplant recipients had immunosuppression withdrawal attempted within 2 years. Tolerance: complete withdrawal held at least one year, liver enzymes staying within twice normal.

The germline V gene encodes CDR1 LGHNA and CDR2 YNFKEQ. V lost 3 bases, J lost 4 bases, and 4 bases lay in between. The CDR3 runs 11 residues. Sequencing used immunoSEQ multiplex PCR; TCRdb keeps in-frame clones, though not all of them. The table records fewer than 7,000 clones, around 80% of them present only once. The source material was CD8+ T cells from blood, sampled 24 months after liver transplant. The sequence was obtained from a human patient who received a liver transplant. Some T cells may arise from the graft donor. The rearrangement joins TRBV4-2 to TRBJ2-7; D remains unclear. As DNA, the CDR3 is TGTGCCAGCAGCCAGAATTACGAGCAGTACTTC. This sequence encodes CASSQNYEQYF.